A selection of T cell receptor beta chains follows, all from one sample in a study of cytomegalovirus exposure and HLA in healthy donors. The data were produced by immunoSEQ multiplex PCR, yet TCRdb's version contains in-frame clones alone and is incomplete. The sample includes 100,000 or so clones, 84% of them seen just once. The material sequenced was PBMCs. The receptors come from a woman between 18 and 29 years old in good health and CMV-seronegative. Both conserved end residues are trimmed from each CDR3. Each record gives: clone size, V gene, CDR3 protein. Size tells how often a clone was seen (once, few, many) or the class of an expanded clone, and some rows leave it out.

abundance: -
v_gene: TRBV28
CDR3aa: ASSPRNEQY

abundance: few
v_gene: TRBV28
CDR3aa: ASSRTIREAF

abundance: -
v_gene: TRBV25-1
CDR3aa: ASTEWGLERAYEQY

abundance: -
v_gene: TRBV7-8
CDR3aa: ASSRDREGEQY

abundance: -
v_gene: TRBV7-2
CDR3aa: ASSFSGYEQY

abundance: once
v_gene: TRBV25-1
CDR3aa: ASSLTGGTEAF

abundance: -
v_gene: TRBV4-3
CDR3aa: ASSQASSGGNEQF

abundance: -
v_gene: TRBV4-1
CDR3aa: ASSHPQGWSTGELF

abundance: -
v_gene: TRBV19
CDR3aa: ASSARTGKLF

abundance: once
v_gene: TRBV7-2
CDR3aa: ASSPLSSYQADEQY

abundance: -
v_gene: TRBV28
CDR3aa: ASSLTGTYEQY

abundance: -
v_gene: TRBV4-3
CDR3aa: ASSQVRDRGIGYT

abundance: -
v_gene: TRBV15
CDR3aa: ATSRDQEGGTGELF

abundance: -
v_gene: TRBV7-9
CDR3aa: ASSIAIQETQY

abundance: -
v_gene: TRBV6-5
CDR3aa: ASSYYRGYEQY

abundance: -
v_gene: TRBV29-1
CDR3aa: SVQGQGASEQY

abundance: -
v_gene: TRBV2
CDR3aa: ASRKQGPEAF

abundance: -
v_gene: TRBV15
CDR3aa: ATSRGAGNEQF

abundance: once
v_gene: TRBV15
CDR3aa: ATSRGGQLNTEAF

abundance: -
v_gene: TRBV11-2
CDR3aa: ASSSISGRGGNEQF

abundance: -
v_gene: TRBV7-2
CDR3aa: ASSLFGPQYEQY

abundance: -
v_gene: TRBV29-1
CDR3aa: SVLTGNSYEQY

abundance: -
v_gene: TRBV7-2
CDR3aa: ASSLGLGNTIY